Reported below is one T cell receptor (beta chain). The junction does not match germline at one end; this may be a read error. This specimen comes from a study of T cell responses to AZD1222 COVID-19 vaccine. The CDR3 has 13 residues. The germline CDR1 and CDR2 sequences are SSHAT and FNYEAQ (reference sequence). Clones were sequenced by immunoSEQ multiplex PCR, and TCRdb holds only the in-frame ones, with some missing. The data contain under 200,000 clones, about 91% of them singletons. The material was peripheral blood, obtained on day 0 of MenACWY control vaccination. The V call is TRBV7-7, the J call TRBJ2-1, with D unclear. The sequence derives from an adult in good health. The CDR3 nucleotides are TGTGCTAGCAGCCGCTCTCCAGCCAATGAGCAGTTCTTC. Protein sequence: CASSRSPANEQFF.